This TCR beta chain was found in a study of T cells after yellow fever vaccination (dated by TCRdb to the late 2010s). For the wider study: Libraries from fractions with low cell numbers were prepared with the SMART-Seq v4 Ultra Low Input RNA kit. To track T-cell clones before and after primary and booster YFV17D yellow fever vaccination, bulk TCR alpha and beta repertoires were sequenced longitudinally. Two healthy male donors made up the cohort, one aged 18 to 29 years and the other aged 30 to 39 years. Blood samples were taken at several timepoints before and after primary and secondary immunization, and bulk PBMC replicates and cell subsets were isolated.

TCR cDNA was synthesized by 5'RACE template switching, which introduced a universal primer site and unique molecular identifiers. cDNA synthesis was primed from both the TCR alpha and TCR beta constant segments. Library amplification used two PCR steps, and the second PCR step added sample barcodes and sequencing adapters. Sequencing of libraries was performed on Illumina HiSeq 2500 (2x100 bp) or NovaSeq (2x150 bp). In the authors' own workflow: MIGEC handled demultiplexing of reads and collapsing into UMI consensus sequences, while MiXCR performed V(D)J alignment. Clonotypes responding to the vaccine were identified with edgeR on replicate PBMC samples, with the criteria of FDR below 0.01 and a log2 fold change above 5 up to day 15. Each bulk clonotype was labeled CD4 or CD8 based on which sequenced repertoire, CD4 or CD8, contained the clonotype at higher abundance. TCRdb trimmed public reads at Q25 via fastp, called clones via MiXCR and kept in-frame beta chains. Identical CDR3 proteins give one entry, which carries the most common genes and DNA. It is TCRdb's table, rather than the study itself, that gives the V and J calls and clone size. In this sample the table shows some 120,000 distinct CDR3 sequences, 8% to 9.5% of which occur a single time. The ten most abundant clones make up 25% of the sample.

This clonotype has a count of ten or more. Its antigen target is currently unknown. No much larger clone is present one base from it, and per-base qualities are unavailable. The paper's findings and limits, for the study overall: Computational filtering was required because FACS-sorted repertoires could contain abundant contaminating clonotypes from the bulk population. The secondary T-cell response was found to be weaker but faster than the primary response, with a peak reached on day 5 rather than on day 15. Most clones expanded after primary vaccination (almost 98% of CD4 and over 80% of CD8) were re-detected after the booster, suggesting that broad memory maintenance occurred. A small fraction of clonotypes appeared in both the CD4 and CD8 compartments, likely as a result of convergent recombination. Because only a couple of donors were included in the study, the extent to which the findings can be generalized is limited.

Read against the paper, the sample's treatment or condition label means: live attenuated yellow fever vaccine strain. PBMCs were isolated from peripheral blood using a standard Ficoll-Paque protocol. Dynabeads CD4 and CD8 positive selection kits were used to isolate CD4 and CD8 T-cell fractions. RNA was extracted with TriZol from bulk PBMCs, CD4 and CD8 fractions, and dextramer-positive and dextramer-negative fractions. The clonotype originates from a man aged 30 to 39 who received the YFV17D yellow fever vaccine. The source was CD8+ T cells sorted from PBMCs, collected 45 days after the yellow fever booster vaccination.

CDR3 region: CAWEATEQYF. The DNA reads TGTGCCTGGGAAGCCACCGAGCAGTACTTC. The chain uses TRBV7-9 and TRBJ2-7; the D gene cannot be resolved reliably. The junction shows trimming of 11 bases on V and 6 bases on J, plus 11 bases between the germline ends. Inclusive of the bounding cysteine and phenylalanine, the CDR3 is 10 residues long. Solely the CDR3 DNA is kept, with 30 bases framed from the first base. CDR1 and CDR2 (SEHNR, FQNEAQ) derive from the germline V gene (reference sequence).